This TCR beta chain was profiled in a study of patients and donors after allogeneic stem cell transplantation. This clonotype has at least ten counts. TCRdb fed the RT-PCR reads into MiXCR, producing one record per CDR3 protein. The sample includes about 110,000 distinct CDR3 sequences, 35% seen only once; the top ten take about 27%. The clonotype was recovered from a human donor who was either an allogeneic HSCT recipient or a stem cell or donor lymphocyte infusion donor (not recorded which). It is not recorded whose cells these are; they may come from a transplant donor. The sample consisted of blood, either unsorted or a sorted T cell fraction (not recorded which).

The chain's CDR3 is CASSLTTENSPLHF. The CDR3 nucleotides are TGTGCCAGCAGCTTAACGACAGAGAATTCACCCCTCCACTTT. This chain links TRBV7-3 with TRBJ1-6; D perhaps matches TRBD1 (5 bases). The CDR3 runs 14 residues. Per germline, CDR1 SGHTA and CDR2 FQGTGA. The V gene lost 0 bases and the J gene lost 7 bases, with 7 bases spanning the gap.